Included here is one TCR beta chain sequence, with context. CDR1 is SGHVS, CDR2 FQNEAQ, per germline. Between the trimmed V and J ends, which lost 4 bases and 6 bases, there was a span of 10 bases. The CDR3 covers 14 residues. The data derive from a study of cytomegalovirus exposure and HLA in healthy donors. The primer mix had 60 Vbeta and 13 Jbeta primers. Sequenced by immunoSEQ multiplex PCR; TCRdb stores in-frame clones only, minus some. The sample is made up of roughly 100,000 clones, and the top ten hold 0.55% to 0.65% of it. The sequenced material came from PBMCs. This TCR came from a man aged 50 to 59 in good health and CMV-seronegative. V is TRBV7-8 and J is TRBJ1-6, with a weak D call TRBD1 (6 bases). The CDR3 bases are TGTGCCAGCAGCTCGACAGGAGTTAATTCACCCCTCCACTTT. It translates to CASSSTGVNSPLHF. Full variable domain (outside the CDR3, taken from reference TRBV7-8 and TRBJ1-6): GAGVSQSPRYKVAKRGQDVALRCDPISGHVSLFWYQQALGQGPEFLTYFQNEAQLDKSGLPSDRFFAERPEGSVSTLKIQRTQQEDSAVYLCASSSTGVNSPLHFGNGTRLTVT.